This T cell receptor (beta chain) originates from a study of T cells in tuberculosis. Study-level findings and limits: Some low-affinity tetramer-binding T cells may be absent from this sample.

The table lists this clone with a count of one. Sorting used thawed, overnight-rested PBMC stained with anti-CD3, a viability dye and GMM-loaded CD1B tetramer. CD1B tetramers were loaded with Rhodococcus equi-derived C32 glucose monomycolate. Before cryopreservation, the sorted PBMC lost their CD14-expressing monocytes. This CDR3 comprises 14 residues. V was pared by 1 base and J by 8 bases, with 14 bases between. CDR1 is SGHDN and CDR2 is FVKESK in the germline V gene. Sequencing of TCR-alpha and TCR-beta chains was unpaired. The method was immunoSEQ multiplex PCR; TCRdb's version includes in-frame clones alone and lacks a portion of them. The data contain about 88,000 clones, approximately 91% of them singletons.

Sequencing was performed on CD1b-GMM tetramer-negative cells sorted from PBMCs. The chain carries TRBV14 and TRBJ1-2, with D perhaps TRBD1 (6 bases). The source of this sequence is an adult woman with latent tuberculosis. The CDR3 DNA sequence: TGTGCCAGCAGCCAAGTCCCGGGCCAGGGGGGCTACACCTTC. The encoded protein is CASSQVPGQGGYTF.